The 3 T cell receptor beta chains below come from one sample, sequenced in a study of shared clonotypes between healthy human individuals. Libraries were prepared by immunoSEQ multiplex PCR; TCRdb keeps only in-frame clonotypes and omits some of them. The sample records 450,000 to 500,000 clones, 81% being singletons. Sequenced material: PBMCs. Every receptor here comes from a woman in her thirties or forties in good health. Some clones in this sample may be carry-over from other donors' samples.

The genes are TRBV2 and TRBJ1-2, with D perhaps matching TRBD1 (5 bases). Trimming cost V 5 bases and J 8 bases, with 12 bases left between them. Germline loops: CDR1 SNHLY, CDR2 FYNNEI. The CDR3 spans 12 residues. CDR3 nucleotide sequence: TGTGCCAGCAGTACAGGCGTTCGGGGCTACACCTTC. This sequence encodes CASSTGVRGYTF.

In regard to this clone: A read error is likely here: a far larger clone is one base away. Given the absence of the conserved phenylalanine or tryptophan at the CDR3 end, a read error is likely. The gene calls are TRBV28 and TRBJ1-1; D is possibly TRBD1 (6 bases). The CDR3 totals 13 residues. V lost 6 bases, J lost 8 bases, and 16 bases lay in between. Germline V gives CDR1 MDHEN, CDR2 SYDVKM. CDR3 region: CASSPGQTREAFS. CDR3 bases: TGTGCCAGCAGCCCTGGACAGACCAGGGAAGCTTTCTCT.

This clone was picked up one time. Its ends do not fully match the called genes, so a read error is possible. This chain links TRBV11-3 with TRBJ2-3; D perhaps matches TRBD2 (6 bases). The CDR3 has 12 amino acids. The germline CDR1 and CDR2 sequences are SGHNT and YENEEA. Here the CDR3 DNA reads TGTGCCAGCAGCTTAATTTCCCGGGGGTCTACTTTT. Its protein is CASSLISRGSTF.